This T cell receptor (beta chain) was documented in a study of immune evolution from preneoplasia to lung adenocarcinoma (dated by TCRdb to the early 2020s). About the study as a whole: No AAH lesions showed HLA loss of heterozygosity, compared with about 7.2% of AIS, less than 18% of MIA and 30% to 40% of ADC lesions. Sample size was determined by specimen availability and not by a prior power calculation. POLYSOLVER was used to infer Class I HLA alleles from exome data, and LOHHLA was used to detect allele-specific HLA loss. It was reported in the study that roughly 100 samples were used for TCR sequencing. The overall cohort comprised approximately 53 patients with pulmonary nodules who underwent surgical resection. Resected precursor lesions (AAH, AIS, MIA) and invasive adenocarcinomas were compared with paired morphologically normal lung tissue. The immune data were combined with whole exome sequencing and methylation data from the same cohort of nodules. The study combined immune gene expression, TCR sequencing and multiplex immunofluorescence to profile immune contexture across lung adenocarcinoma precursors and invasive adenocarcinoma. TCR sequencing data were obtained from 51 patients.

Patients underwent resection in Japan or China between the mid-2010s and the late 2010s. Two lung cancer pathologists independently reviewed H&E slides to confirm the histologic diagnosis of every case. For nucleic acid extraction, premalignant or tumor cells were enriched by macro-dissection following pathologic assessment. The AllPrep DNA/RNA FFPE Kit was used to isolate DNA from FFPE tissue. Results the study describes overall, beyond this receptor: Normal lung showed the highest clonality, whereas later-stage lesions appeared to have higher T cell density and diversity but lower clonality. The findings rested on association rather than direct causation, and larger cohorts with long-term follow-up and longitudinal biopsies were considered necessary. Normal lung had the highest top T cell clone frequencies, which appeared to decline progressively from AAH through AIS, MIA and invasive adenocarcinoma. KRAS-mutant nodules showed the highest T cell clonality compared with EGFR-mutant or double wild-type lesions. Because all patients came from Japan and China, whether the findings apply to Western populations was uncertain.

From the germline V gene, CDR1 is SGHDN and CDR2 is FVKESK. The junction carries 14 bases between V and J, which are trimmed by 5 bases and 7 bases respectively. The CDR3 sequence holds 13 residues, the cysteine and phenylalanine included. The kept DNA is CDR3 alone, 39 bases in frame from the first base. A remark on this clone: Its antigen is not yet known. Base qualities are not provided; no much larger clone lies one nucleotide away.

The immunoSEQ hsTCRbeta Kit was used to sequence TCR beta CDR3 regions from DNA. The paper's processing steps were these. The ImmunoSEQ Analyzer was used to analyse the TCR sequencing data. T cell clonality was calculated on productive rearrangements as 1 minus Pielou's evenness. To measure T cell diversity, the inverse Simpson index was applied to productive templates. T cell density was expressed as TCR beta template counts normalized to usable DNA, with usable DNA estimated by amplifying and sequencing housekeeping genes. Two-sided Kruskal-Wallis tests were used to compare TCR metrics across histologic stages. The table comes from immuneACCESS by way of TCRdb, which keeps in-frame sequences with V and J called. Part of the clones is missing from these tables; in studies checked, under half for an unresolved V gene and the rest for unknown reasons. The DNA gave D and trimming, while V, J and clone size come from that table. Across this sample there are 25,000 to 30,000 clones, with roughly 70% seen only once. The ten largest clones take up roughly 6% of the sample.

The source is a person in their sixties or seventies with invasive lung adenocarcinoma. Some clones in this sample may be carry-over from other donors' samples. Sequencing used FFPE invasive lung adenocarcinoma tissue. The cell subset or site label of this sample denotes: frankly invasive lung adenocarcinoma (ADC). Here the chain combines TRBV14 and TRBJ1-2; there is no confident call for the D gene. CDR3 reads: CASSNVLKSGYTF. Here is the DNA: TGTGCCAGCAGCAACGTCCTAAAGTCTGGCTACACCTTC.